One and the same sample provided the 10 T cell receptor beta chains below, sequenced in a study of PD-1 blockade in classical Hodgkin lymphoma (dated by TCRdb to about 2020). The time point label corresponds to: cycle 2 day 1 (C2D1) of nivolumab. All trial patients had relapsed after autologous stem cell transplantation, with cohorts A, B and C differing in prior brentuximab vedotin exposure. The receptor library was made with the immunoSEQ multiplex PCR assay. What TCRdb holds here is the immuneACCESS table cut down to in-frame rearrangements. Part of the clones is not present; checked against another copy, under half of the missing clones reflect an unresolved V gene, and the others are unexplained. The sample yields about 24,000 clones; 65% to 80% were counted once. The ten largest clones add up to roughly 8% of the sample. This specimen consisted of peripheral blood mononuclear cells (PBMCs), obtained before the second cycle of nivolumab. All receptors come from a human donor with classical Hodgkin lymphoma.

The chain carries TRBV30 and TRBJ1-2, with D tentatively TRBD1 (6 bases). The CDR3 is 12 residues long. The V and J ends lost 7 bases and 4 bases respectively, with 13 bases between them. Germline CDR1 GTSNPN, CDR2 SVGIG (reference sequence). The CDR3 sequence is CAYNRDAYGYTF. The CDR3 DNA reads as TGTGCCTATAACAGGGACGCCTATGGCTACACCTTC.

The chain uses TRBV7-9 and TRBJ2-2, with D uncertain. This CDR3 region has 15 residues. The V gene lost 5 bases and the J gene lost 3 bases, with 13 bases spanning the gap. Germline-derived CDR1 and CDR2 are SEHNR and FQNEAQ (reference sequence). The CDR3, as DNA: TGTGCCAGCAGCGCCCCCGCCACATACACCGGGGAGCTGTTTTTT. Its protein product is CASSAPATYTGELFF.

J is TRBJ2-7 and V is TRBV10-3; 11 positions match TRBD2. Germline-derived CDR1 and CDR2 are ENHRY and SYGVKD. Trimming removed 11 bases from V and 4 bases from J; junction bases left unmatched: 7. The CDR3 is 13 amino acids. The CDR3 is CAAHGTSGYEQYF. In nucleotides, the CDR3 is TGTGCCGCGCACGGGACTAGCGGATACGAGCAGTACTTC.

This clone was detected a few times. The V and J genes are TRBV19 and TRBJ2-7; 7 positions match TRBD2. Trimming cost V 8 bases and J 3 bases; bases outside gene matches: 13. Germline assignment: CDR1 LNHDA and CDR2 SQIVND (reference sequence). This CDR3 comprises 15 residues. In DNA, the CDR3 is TGTGCCAGTGCCGATAGCGGGTTCGGGGACTACGAGCAGTACTTC. It yields the protein CASADSGFGDYEQYF.

This clone was detected a few times. The chain uses TRBV28 and TRBJ1-2; 8 bases are a match to TRBD1. The CDR3 is made up of 15 amino acids. J gave up 8 bases and V 0 bases, and 8 bases lay outside the gene matches. Germline values: CDR1 MDHEN, CDR2 SYDVKM. CDR3 DNA: TGTGCCAGCAGTTTATGGGGACAGGCCCGAGGGGGCTACACCTTC. As protein: CASSLWGQARGGYTF.

This sequence joins TRBV6-6 and TRBJ2-7, with D possibly matching TRBD2 (6 bases). CDR1 is MNHNY and CDR2 is SVGAGI in the germline V gene (reference sequence). This CDR3 is built from 14 residues. Trimming cost V 5 bases and J 2 bases, with 13 bases left between them. The CDR3 sequence: CASSPSGLAYEQYF. In DNA, the CDR3 is TGTGCCAGCAGTCCGAGCGGGCTAGCCTACGAGCAGTACTTC.

The chain recombines TRBV28 with TRBJ2-6; D is perhaps TRBD1 or TRBD2 (5 bases each). The CDR3 totals 16 residues. Germline-derived CDR1 and CDR2 are MDHEN and SYDVKM. V lost 3 bases, J lost 0 bases, and 9 bases lay in between. The CDR3 reads CASSFRESSGANVLTF. As DNA, the CDR3 is TGTGCCAGCAGTTTCAGGGAGAGCTCTGGGGCCAACGTCCTGACTTTC.

The genes are TRBV18 and TRBJ2-7, with 10 bases fitting TRBD2. In germline, CDR1 is KGHSH, CDR2 LQKENI. Unmatched junction bases numbered 4, after V lost 2 bases and J lost 3 bases. This CDR3 has 15 residues. Here the CDR3 DNA reads TGTGCCAGCTCACCATCCCTAGCGGGAGTCTACGAGCAGTACTTC. Translating gives CASSPSLAGVYEQYF.

The V call is TRBV9, the J call TRBJ2-3, with TRBD2 as a possible D gene (6 bases). CDR3 size: 14 residues. The germline gives CDR1 SGDLS, CDR2 YYNGEE. V lost 4 bases to trimming and J lost 4 bases, with 13 bases between them. This CDR3 is CASSKSSGADTQYF. CDR3 nucleotides: TGTGCCAGCAGCAAAAGCTCGGGGGCAGATACGCAGTATTTT.

V gene TRBV6-1 combines with J gene TRBJ1-2; 8 bases line up with TRBD1. The CDR3 is made up of 14 amino acids. V gave up 3 bases and J gave up 4 bases; unmatched junction bases: 4. Germline CDR1 reads MNHNS; CDR2 reads SASEGT. This CDR3 is CASSDGTGLYGYTF. The CDR3 DNA follows: TGTGCCAGCAGTGATGGGACAGGCCTCTATGGCTACACCTTC.